These 31 T cell receptor beta chains came from one sample sequenced in a study of cytomegalovirus exposure and HLA in healthy donors. PCR was performed using 60 Vbeta and 13 Jbeta primers. Here immunoSEQ multiplex PCR was the method, and the copy in TCRdb shows in-frame clones only, minus some. The sample contains tens of thousands of clones, 65% to 75% of which appear only once. Sequenced sample: PBMCs. These receptor sequences come from a man between 50 and 59 years old in good health and CMV-seropositive.

The rearrangement uses TRBV18 and TRBJ1-4; D is undetermined. CDR1 is KGHSH and CDR2 is LQKENI in the germline V gene. V lost 1 base and J 11 bases, leaving 20 bases between the germline ends. The CDR3 spans 16 residues. The CDR3 reads CASSPLISGDLRKLFF. Here the CDR3 DNA reads TGTGCCAGCTCACCACTTATTTCGGGAGACCTGAGGAAACTGTTTTTT.

Here the CDR3 DNA reads TGTGCCAGCAGCGCCGGACTAGCGGGGGCACAAGAGACCCAGTACTTC. Its translation: CASSAGLAGAQETQYF. V and J are TRBV9 and TRBJ2-5; 13 bases line up with TRBD2. Germline CDR1 and CDR2: SGDLS and YYNGEE. V gave up 3 bases and J gave up 2 bases; unmatched junction bases: 4. This CDR3 has 16 amino acids. Complete variable domain (other parts from reference TRBV9 and TRBJ2-5): DSGVTQTPKHLITATGQRVTLRCSPRSGDLSVYWYQQSLDQGLQFLIQYYNGEERAKGNILERFSAQQFPDLHSELNLSSLELGDSALYFCASSAGLAGAQETQYFGPGTRLLVL.

This clone came up a few times. This chain uses TRBV27 with TRBJ1-1; 7 bases agree with TRBD1. The CDR3 length is 14 residues. Germline assignment: CDR1 MNHEY and CDR2 SMNVEV (reference sequence). Unmatched junction bases numbered 5, after V lost 6 bases and J lost 1 base. The CDR3 DNA sequence: TGTGCCAGCAGGCGGGACAGATGGAACACTGAAGCTTTCTTT. This codes for CASRRDRWNTEAFF.

This clone was picked up a small number of times. The V gene is TRBV10-3, the J gene TRBJ1-5; 7 bases line up with TRBD1. Per the germline V gene, CDR1 is ENHRY and CDR2 is SYGVKD. There are 17 residues in the CDR3. J lost 0 bases, V lost 3 bases, and 8 bases had no gene match. The CDR3 DNA follows: TGTGCCATCAGTGAAGGGGCAGGGGGTTATAGCAATCAGCCCCAGCATTTT. Translation: CAISEGAGGYSNQPQHF.

This clone was seen a few times. The rearrangement joins TRBV5-4 to TRBJ2-1; TRBD2 matches at 13 bases. Germline CDR1 SGHNT, CDR2 YYREEE (reference sequence). The CDR3 contains 16 residues. J gave up 7 bases and V 6 bases, and 10 bases lay outside the gene matches. CDR3: CASKSRTSGSSNEQFF. CDR3 nucleotides: TGTGCCAGCAAATCGAGGACTAGCGGGAGTTCGAATGAGCAGTTCTTC. Looking up the rest from reference TRBV5-4 and TRBJ2-1 gives the full variable domain: ETGVTQSPTHLIKTRGQQVTLRCSSQSGHNTVSWYQQALGQGPQFIFQYYREEENGRGNFPPRFSGLQFPNYSSELNVNALELDDSALYLCASKSRTSGSSNEQFFGPGTRLTVL.

This rearrangement joins TRBV30 to TRBJ1-1; a possible D gene is TRBD1 (6 bases). Trimming took 4 bases from V and 1 from J, leaving 16 bases between them. The CDR3 runs to 15 residues. In germline, CDR1 is GTSNPN, CDR2 SVGIG (reference sequence). The CDR3 loop reads CAWTGQGWENTEAFF. The CDR3 nucleotides are TGTGCCTGGACGGGTCAGGGGTGGGAGAACACTGAAGCTTTCTTT.

The chain employs TRBV5-4 and TRBJ1-4, with D uncertain. Trimming pared 5 bases from V and 3 bases from J, leaving 11 bases between. Germline CDR1 reads SGHNT; CDR2 reads YYREEE (reference sequence). The CDR3 is 14 amino acids. The CDR3 sequence is CASSMGRANEKLFF. CDR3 in DNA: TGTGCCAGCAGTATGGGCCGTGCTAATGAAAAACTGTTTTTT. The full variable domain, its missing parts supplied by reference TRBV5-4 and TRBJ1-4, is ETGVTQSPTHLIKTRGQQVTLRCSSQSGHNTVSWYQQALGQGPQFIFQYYREEENGRGNFPPRFSGLQFPNYSSELNVNALELDDSALYLCASSMGRANEKLFFGSGTQLSVL.

A few counts support this clone. V is TRBV29-1 and J is TRBJ1-1; D gene unclear. The CDR3 consists of 14 residues. The V end was cut by 2 bases, the J end by 2 bases, with 12 bases between. Germline assignment: CDR1 SQVTM and CDR2 ANQGSEA. The CDR3 region has the DNA TGCAGCGTTGAACTACGGGTCGCCAACACTGAAGCTTTCTTT. As protein: CSVELRVANTEAFF.

The chain links TRBV5-6 to TRBJ1-6, with D unresolved. The CDR3 is 15 residues long. Germline CDR1 SGHDT, CDR2 YYEEEE. The V end was cut by 0 bases, the J end by 10 bases, with 14 bases between. CDR3 amino acids: CASSLGLTSESPLHF. The CDR3 nucleotides read TGTGCCAGCAGCTTGGGCCTCACGAGTGAGTCACCCCTCCACTTT.

The genes are TRBV5-1 and TRBJ2-5; D not certain. Trimming shortened V by 1 base and J by 0 bases, and 7 bases separated the two germline ends. There are 14 residues in the CDR3. Germline CDR1 and CDR2: SGHRS and YFSETQ. The chain's CDR3 is CASSLNRNQETQYF. CDR3 DNA sequence: TGCGCCAGCAGCTTGAACAGAAACCAAGAGACCCAGTACTTC. The full variable domain, with the rest looked up from reference TRBV5-1 and TRBJ2-5, is KAGVTQTPRYLIKTRGQQVTLSCSPISGHRSVSWYQQTPGQGLQFLFEYFSETQRNKGNFPGRFSGRQFSNSRSEMNVSTLELGDSALYLCASSLNRNQETQYFGPGTRLLVL.

V is TRBV7-2 and J is TRBJ1-2; D gene unclear. V lost 5 bases, J lost 4 bases, and 14 bases lay in between. In germline, CDR1 is SGHTA, CDR2 FQGNSA. The CDR3 runs 14 residues. This chain's CDR3 is CASSPSGGSYGYTF. CDR3 sequence (DNA): TGTGCCAGCAGCCCCTCGGGAGGGAGCTATGGCTACACCTTC.

The chain joins TRBV7-2 to TRBJ1-2; possible D gene TRBD1, 6 bases. CDR1 is SGHTA, CDR2 FQGNSA, per germline. V was cut by 5 bases and J by 2 bases, with 15 bases left in between. This CDR3 has 15 amino acids. The CDR3 reads CASSLERQANYGYTF. For the CDR3, the DNA is TGTGCCAGCAGCCTGGAGCGACAGGCCAACTATGGCTACACCTTC.

The chain carries TRBV5-1 and TRBJ2-1, with D maybe TRBD2 (5 bases). Germline V gene sequence: CDR1 SGHRS, CDR2 YFSETQ. This CDR3 region has 14 residues. V was trimmed by 5 bases and J by 5 bases, leaving 14 bases between them. The CDR3 nucleotides are TGCGCCAGCAGTCTAGTAGGGAGCGACAATGAGCAGTTCTTC. Translating it yields CASSLVGSDNEQFF.

The chain uses TRBV30 and TRBJ1-1, with D possibly being TRBD1 (5 bases). The CDR3 runs 12 residues. Trimming took 7 bases from V and 9 from J, leaving 18 bases between them. Germline V gives CDR1 GTSNPN, CDR2 SVGIG (reference sequence). The CDR3 sequence: CALGEGSYKAFF. CDR3 DNA sequence: TGTGCCTTGGGGGAGGGTTCCTACAAAGCTTTCTTT.

This chain links TRBV19 with TRBJ2-5; 9 bases line up with TRBD1. The germline CDR1 and CDR2 sequences are LNHDA and SQIVND (reference sequence). The J segment lost 7 bases and the V segment lost 0 bases, leaving 6 bases of the junction unmatched. The CDR3 contains 15 residues. DNA of the CDR3: TGTGCCAGTAGTATAGAGGTGGGACAGGGAGCGACCCAGTACTTC. It codes for CASSIEVGQGATQYF.

This clone has only a few counts. CDR3 DNA: TGTGCCAGCAGAGTCGGCGGGGCCGCTATCGAGCAGTACTTC. It codes for CASRVGGAAIEQYF. This chain joins TRBV28 and TRBJ2-7; possibly TRBD2 for D (6 bases). CDR3 length: 14 residues. Germline V gene sequence: CDR1 MDHEN, CDR2 SYDVKM. V was shortened by 6 bases and J by 6 bases, with 18 bases between the two germline ends.

The V and J genes are TRBV5-4 and TRBJ1-2, with 8 bases identical to TRBD1. V lost 1 base to trimming and J lost 5 bases; unmatched junction nucleotides: 4. The CDR3 runs to 14 residues. CDR1 and CDR2 (germline): SGHNT, YYREEE (reference sequence). As DNA, the CDR3 is TGTGCCAGCAGCTTGCAGGGGGCAGGGTATGGCTACACCTTC. This translates into CASSLQGAGYGYTF.

This clone was picked up a small number of times. V is TRBV9 and J is TRBJ2-7; TRBD1 matches 9 bases. Germline V CDR1 and CDR2: SGDLS, YYNGEE. The CDR3 spans 13 residues. V lost 4 bases and J lost 6; bases outside the gene matches: 5. DNA of the CDR3: TGTGCCAGCAGCTCCGGGACAGGGATCGAGCAGTACTTC. Encoded protein: CASSSGTGIEQYF.

The chain uses TRBV6-4 and TRBJ2-3, with 7 positions matching TRBD2. Germline CDR1 MRHNA, CDR2 SNTAGT. After removal of 4 bases from V and 4 bases from J, the junction contained 8 bases not matched to a gene. The CDR3 spans 15 residues. CDR3 DNA: TGTGCCAGCAGTGCAACGTGGGGGGGATCAGATACGCAGTATTTT. Protein product: CASSATWGGSDTQYF.

This chain uses TRBV14 with TRBJ2-7; a weak D match, TRBD1 (5 bases). The CDR3 has 14 residues. In germline, CDR1 is SGHDN, CDR2 FVKESK. V lost 5 bases to trimming and J lost 6 bases, with 17 bases between them. The chain's CDR3 is CASSSRALFLEQYF. The CDR3 region has the DNA TGTGCCAGCAGCAGCAGGGCTTTATTCCTCGAGCAGTACTTC.

This sequence joins TRBV11-1 and TRBJ1-1, with D possibly matching TRBD1 (5 bases). The V gene lost 2 bases and the J gene lost 2 bases, with 6 bases spanning the gap. The CDR3 has 13 amino acids. From germline, CDR1 is SGHAT and CDR2 FQDESV (reference sequence). CDR3 coding DNA: TGTGCCAGCAGCTTATGGACAAACACTGAAGCTTTCTTT. It specifies CASSLWTNTEAFF.

CDR3 bases: TGTGCCAGCAGCTTCGACGGGAAACCCTTAGAAGCTTTCTTT. Translation: CASSFDGKPLEAFF. The chain employs TRBV7-8 and TRBJ1-1, with D uncertain. Germline loops: CDR1 SGHVS, CDR2 FQNEAQ. This CDR3 has 14 amino acids. The V end lost 3 bases, the J end lost 8 bases, and 16 bases lay between the germline ends. Together with reference TRBV7-8 and TRBJ1-1, the CDR3 gives the full variable domain: GAGVSQSPRYKVAKRGQDVALRCDPISGHVSLFWYQQALGQGPEFLTYFQNEAQLDKSGLPSDRFFAERPEGSVSTLKIQRTQQEDSAVYLCASSFDGKPLEAFFGQGTRLTVV.

This clone was seen a handful of times. V and J are TRBV13 and TRBJ2-7; maybe TRBD2 (6 bases). Trimming took 2 bases from V and 2 from J, leaving 10 bases between them. The CDR3 covers 14 residues. The germline V gene encodes CDR1 PRHDT and CDR2 FYEKMQ (reference sequence). The CDR3 loop is CASSLRGSPYEQYF. CDR3 coding DNA: TGTGCCAGCAGCTTACGGGGGTCCCCCTACGAGCAGTACTTC.

The V and J genes are TRBV10-1 and TRBJ2-5; 8 bases align to TRBD1. The CDR3 has 12 residues. The J segment lost 3 bases and the V segment lost 8 bases, leaving 2 bases of the junction unmatched. Germline assignment: CDR1 WNHNN and CDR2 SYGVQD (reference sequence). The CDR3 sequence: CASGTGEETQYF. The CDR3 nucleotides read TGCGCCAGCGGGACAGGAGAAGAGACCCAGTACTTC.

The rearrangement links TRBV30 to TRBJ1-3; possible D gene TRBD1, 6 bases. V gave up 1 base and J gave up 2 bases, with 18 bases separating them. Germline-derived CDR1 and CDR2 are GTSNPN and SVGIG (reference sequence). The CDR3 totals 17 residues. Written as DNA, the CDR3 is TGTGCCTGGAGTGAACCATTACAGGGTAGGACTGGAAACACCATATATTTT. Residues: CAWSEPLQGRTGNTIYF.

The chain has TRBV29-1 and TRBJ1-2; 8 bases fit TRBD1. The V gene's germline CDR1 is SQVTM and CDR2 ANQGSEA. Trimming removed 5 bases from V and 2 bases from J; junction bases left unmatched: 7. The CDR3 has 14 residues. Written as DNA, the CDR3 is TGCAGCGTTTTCGGGACAGGAGGAAACTATGGCTACACCTTC. It is translated as CSVFGTGGNYGYTF.

The chain employs TRBV13 and TRBJ1-6; D unresolved. The CDR3 runs 13 residues. Trimming stripped 1 base from V and 10 bases from J, with 8 bases between. CDR1 is PRHDT, CDR2 FYEKMQ, per germline (reference sequence). CDR3 bases: TGTGCCAGCAGCTTAGTGGCCGCCTCACCCCTCCACTTT. Translated: CASSLVAASPLHF.

The chain is built from TRBV19 and TRBJ1-2; 9 bases line up with TRBD1. Germline CDR1 LNHDA, CDR2 SQIVND (reference sequence). V dropped 5 bases and J dropped 6; count of bases not matched to a gene: 7. The CDR3 has 14 residues. The CDR3 nucleotides are TGTGCCAGTAGTCCCTGGGACAGGGAAGATGGCTACACCTTC. Its translation: CASSPWDREDGYTF. The whole variable domain, remainder taken from reference TRBV19 and TRBJ1-2, is DGGITQSPKYLFRKEGQNVTLSCEQNLNHDAMYWYRQDPGQGLRLIYYSQIVNDFQKGDIAEGYSVSREKKESFPLTVTSAQKNPTAFYLCASSPWDREDGYTFGSGTRLTVV.

The chain employs TRBV6-5 and TRBJ1-5, with TRBD1 as a possible D gene (5 bases). V was pared by 2 bases and J by 1 base, with 9 bases between. The CDR3 sequence is 15 residues long. Germline V gives CDR1 MNHEY, CDR2 SVGAGI. The DNA of the CDR3 is TGTGCCAGCAGTTACACAGGCACAAGCAATCAGCCCCAGCATTTT. This translates into CASSYTGTSNQPQHF.

This clone has just a few counts. The chain is built from TRBV5-1 and TRBJ2-1; D perhaps matches TRBD2 (6 bases). Trimming cost V 0 bases and J 8 bases, with 15 bases left between them. The CDR3 covers 15 residues. CDR1 and CDR2 (germline): SGHRS, YFSETQ. CDR3 DNA sequence: TGCGCCAGCAGCTTGGTCCCCGGCGGGAACGATGAGCAGTTCTTC. It translates to CASSLVPGGNDEQFF.

In its sample, this clone was seen a few times. The chain combines TRBV30 with TRBJ1-4; D is unclear. Trimming stripped 1 base from V and 5 bases from J, with 5 bases between. The CDR3 is 12 amino acids. Germline V gene data show CDR1 as GTSNPN and CDR2 as SVGIG (reference sequence). CDR3 DNA sequence: TGTGCCTGGAGTGAGCGAAATGAAAAACTGTTTTTT. Translation: CAWSERNEKLFF.